Below, 27 T cell receptor beta chains from the same sample are listed, as sequenced in a study of cytomegalovirus exposure and HLA in healthy donors. In the PCR, 60 Vbeta and 13 Jbeta primers were used. The method was immunoSEQ multiplex PCR; TCRdb's version includes in-frame clones alone and lacks a portion of them. The table shows about 150,000 clones, with around 79% occurring only once. The specimen was PBMCs. All receptors come from a young man in good health and CMV-seronegative.

The chain is built from TRBV6-1 and TRBJ1-6; 7 bases map to TRBD1. With V trimmed by 2 bases and J by 7 bases, 8 bases remained unmatched. The CDR3 spans 16 residues. Germline CDR1 reads MNHNS; CDR2 reads SASEGT. The CDR3 DNA reads as TGTGCCAGCAGTGAACAAGGACAGGTCCCCAATTCACCCCTCCACTTT. Translated: CASSEQGQVPNSPLHF.

V and J are TRBV19 and TRBJ1-1; tentative D call: TRBD1 (5 bases). Germline-derived CDR1 and CDR2 are LNHDA and SQIVND (reference sequence). The CDR3 totals 15 residues. V was pared by 7 bases and J by 0 bases, with 15 bases between. The CDR3, as DNA: TGTGCCAGTACCGATCCCCGGGGGATGAACACTGAAGCTTTCTTT. This gives the protein CASTDPRGMNTEAFF.

The rearrangement joins TRBV29-1 to TRBJ2-2, with 7 nucleotides matching TRBD1. This CDR3 has 16 residues. Per germline, CDR1 SQVTM and CDR2 ANQGSEA. After removal of 4 bases from V and 4 bases from J, the junction contained 12 bases not matched to a gene. The CDR3 loop is CSVVGTGARVTGELFF. The CDR3 nucleotides are TGCAGCGTTGTTGGTACAGGGGCCCGAGTCACCGGGGAGCTGTTTTTT.

The CDR3 DNA reads TGTGCCAGCAGCTCTGGAGGGACAGGGTTCACAGATACGCAGTATTTT. This encodes CASSSGGTGFTDTQYF. The chain has TRBV11-2 and TRBJ2-3, with 9 bases identical to TRBD1. Trimming at V came to 4 bases and at J to 2 bases, leaving 7 bases not matched to a gene. This CDR3 has 16 residues. Per germline, CDR1 SGHAT and CDR2 FQNNGV.

The J gene is TRBJ1-1, the V gene TRBV4-1; 7 positions match TRBD1. The J segment lost 0 bases and the V segment lost 5 bases, leaving 12 bases of the junction unmatched. Per the germline V gene, CDR1 is MGHRA and CDR2 is YSYEKL. This CDR3 has 17 amino acids. As DNA, the CDR3 is TGCGCCAGCAGCGTAAGCGGGCAGGGGGGTATGAACACTGAAGCTTTCTTT. Protein sequence: CASSVSGQGGMNTEAFF.

The chain couples TRBV7-7 to TRBJ2-2; D possibly corresponds to TRBD1 (6 bases). The CDR3 has 14 residues. Germline V gene sequence: CDR1 SSHAT, CDR2 FNYEAQ (reference sequence). Trimming removed 4 bases at V and 0 bases at J, with 6 bases between. The CDR3 nucleotides read TGTGCCAGCAGCTGGGACACGAACACCGGGGAGCTGTTTTTT. Its translation: CASSWDTNTGELFF.

The chain is built from TRBV11-2 and TRBJ2-5, with D maybe TRBD1 (6 bases). CDR1 and CDR2 from the germline V gene are SGHAT and FQNNGV. V lost 6 bases to trimming and J lost 3 bases, with 26 bases between them. This CDR3 has 18 amino acids. CDR3 in DNA: TGTGCCAGCAGTTCCTATCCCTCCGGGACGGACAGCAAAGAGACCCAGTACTTC. It encodes CASSSYPSGTDSKETQYF. The entire variable domain, with the rest obtained from reference TRBV11-2 and TRBJ2-5, is as follows: EAGVAQSPRYKIIEKRQSVAFWCNPISGHATLYWYQQILGQGPKLLIQFQNNGVVDDSQLPKDRFSAERLKGVDSTLKIQPAKLEDSAVYLCASSSYPSGTDSKETQYFGPGTRLLVL.

The CDR3 DNA sequence: TGTGCCAGCAGTGAATGGGGCGGCAGCAATCAGCCCCAGCATTTT. Translation gives CASSEWGGSNQPQHF. V gene TRBV2 combines with J gene TRBJ1-5; TRBD1 might be the D (5 bases). Trimming removed 2 bases at V and 1 base at J, with 9 bases between. Germline CDR1 reads SNHLY; CDR2 reads FYNNEI. This CDR3 is built from 15 residues.

This chain connects TRBV18 to TRBJ2-7; TRBD2 is a possible D gene (6 bases). Trimming removed 2 bases at V and 2 bases at J, with 10 bases between. The CDR3 length is 14 residues. Germline lookup yields CDR1 KGHSH and CDR2 LQKENI. The CDR3 region is CASSPGGVPYEQYF. CDR3 coding DNA: TGTGCCAGCTCACCAGGAGGGGTCCCCTACGAGCAGTACTTC.

V is TRBV19 and J is TRBJ2-5; 11 bases map to TRBD2. Germline V lookup: CDR1 LNHDA, CDR2 SQIVND (reference sequence). V lost 7 bases and J lost 4; bases outside the gene matches: 14. The CDR3 loop spans 17 amino acids. This CDR3 reads CASMTLAGDSRLETQYF. In DNA form, the CDR3 reads TGTGCCAGTATGACACTAGCGGGGGACTCGAGACTAGAGACCCAGTACTTC.

The J gene is TRBJ2-3, the V gene TRBV9, with D hard to call. V lost 4 bases, J lost 2 bases, and 5 bases lay in between. The germline gives CDR1 SGDLS, CDR2 YYNGEE. The CDR3 contains 12 residues. For the CDR3, the DNA is TGTGCCAGCAGCTCAAACACAGATACGCAGTATTTT. It codes for CASSSNTDTQYF.

This clone was observed once. V is TRBV27 and J is TRBJ2-7, with D tentatively TRBD2 (5 bases). Trimming shortened V by 8 bases and J by 0 bases, and 11 bases separated the two germline ends. The germline V gene has CDR1 MNHEY and CDR2 SMNVEV (reference sequence). The CDR3 sequence is 13 residues long. Here the CDR3 reads CASGSGSSYEQYV. As DNA, the CDR3 is TGTGCCAGCGGATCTGGGAGCTCCTACGAGCAGTACGTC.

The V and J genes are TRBV6-5 and TRBJ1-2; weak D call: TRBD1 (6 bases). The CDR3 sequence is 13 residues long. From germline, CDR1 is MNHEY and CDR2 SVGAGI. V lost 8 bases and J 7 bases, leaving 17 bases between the germline ends. The CDR3 region has the DNA TGTGCCAGCGGCGCCAGGGGATCGCGTGGCTACACCTTC. Its translation: CASGARGSRGYTF.

The V and J genes are TRBV7-9 and TRBJ2-5; 7 bases are shared with TRBD1. The trim removed 5 bases at V and 7 bases at J, leaving 16 bases unmatched. There are 16 residues in the CDR3. Germline V lookup: CDR1 SEHNR, CDR2 FQNEAQ (reference sequence). CDR3 nucleotide sequence: TGTGCCAGCAGCGGAGAGTGGACAGGAGCCTCGGGGACCCAGTACTTC. As protein: CASSGEWTGASGTQYF.

The chain employs TRBV5-6 and TRBJ2-7; TRBD2 is a possible D gene (5 bases). With 4 bases removed from V and 0 bases from J, the gap between germline ends came to 11 bases. Per germline, CDR1 SGHDT and CDR2 YYEEEE. The CDR3 is made up of 14 amino acids. CDR3 DNA: TGTGCCAGCAGCCTTACTAGGACCTCCTACGAGCAGTACGTC. Translation: CASSLTRTSYEQYV.

V usage is TRBV7-3 and J usage is TRBJ2-1; 7 bases are shared with TRBD2. The ends lost 2 bases at V and 7 bases at J; junction bases unmatched: 8. The CDR3 is 15 residues long. Germline loops: CDR1 SGHTA, CDR2 FQGTGA. The CDR3 nucleotides read TGTGCCAGCAGCTTACGGCGGGGGAGTATAAATGAGCAGTTCTTC. Protein: CASSLRRGSINEQFF.

This chain links TRBV7-2 with TRBJ1-5; D gene unclear. The germline V gene has CDR1 SGHTA and CDR2 FQGNSA. The CDR3 is 15 amino acids. V dropped 5 bases and J dropped 1 base, with 12 bases sitting between them. DNA for the CDR3: TGTGCCAGCAGCGCAAGGACGGGAAGCAATCAGCCCCAGCATTTT. Protein sequence: CASSARTGSNQPQHF.

This clone turned up a few times. The rearrangement links TRBV14 to TRBJ1-1; no reliable D call. Per the germline V gene, CDR1 is SGHDN and CDR2 is FVKESK. V shed 0 bases and J shed 8 bases, with 7 bases lying between them. There are 12 residues in the CDR3. CDR3 in DNA: TGTGCCAGCAGCCAAGATTCGGGAGAAGCTTTCTTT. Translating gives CASSQDSGEAFF. Full variable domain (remainder filled in from reference TRBV14 and TRBJ1-1): EAGVTQFPSHSVIEKGQTVTLRCDPISGHDNLYWYRRVMGKEIKFLLHFVKESKQDESGMPNNRFLAERTGGTYSTLKVQPAELEDSGVYFCASSQDSGEAFFGQGTRLTVV.

The count of this clone is one. The chain has TRBV18 and TRBJ2-1; 13 bases line up with TRBD2. The CDR3 runs 15 residues. Germline trimming cut 5 bases from V and 9 bases from J; bases unmatched to any gene: 7. Germline CDR1 and CDR2: KGHSH and LQKENI. The CDR3 region is CASSSTSGGAGEQFF. The CDR3 region has the DNA TGTGCCAGCTCATCTACTAGCGGGGGGGCCGGTGAGCAGTTCTTC.

The chain carries TRBV5-5 and TRBJ1-1, with D perhaps matching TRBD1 (6 bases). This CDR3 is built from 14 residues. With 4 bases removed from V and 4 bases from J, the gap between germline ends came to 14 bases. Per the germline V gene, CDR1 is SGHKS and CDR2 is YYEKEE (reference sequence). The CDR3 coding sequence is TGTGCCAGCAGCCAGGGAAGGGGGATCACTGAAGCTTTCTTT. Protein: CASSQGRGITEAFF.

The chain is built from TRBV27 and TRBJ2-7, with D tentatively TRBD2 (5 bases). The CDR3 is made up of 14 amino acids. V was cut by 4 bases and J by 1 base, with 11 bases left in between. The germline CDR1 and CDR2 sequences are MNHEY and SMNVEV (reference sequence). CDR3 sequence (DNA): TGTGCCAGCAGTTCTGCGGGCCAGTCCTACGAGCAGTACTTC. Translating it yields CASSSAGQSYEQYF.

This clone was picked up one time. The V call is TRBV7-2, the J call TRBJ1-5, with TRBD1 identical over 7 bases. Germline V lookup: CDR1 SGHTA, CDR2 FQGNSA. The CDR3 runs to 13 residues. After removal of 8 bases from V and 7 bases from J, the junction contained 8 bases not matched to a gene. CDR3 protein: CASGTVVGQPQHF. In nucleotides, the CDR3 is TGTGCCAGCGGGACAGTAGTAGGCCAGCCCCAGCATTTT.

The V gene is TRBV18, the J gene TRBJ2-6; D unresolved. This CDR3 has 15 residues. The V end was cut by 2 bases, the J end by 8 bases, with 13 bases between. Germline lookup yields CDR1 KGHSH and CDR2 LQKENI. Here the CDR3 reads CASSPVAGTTNVLTF. The CDR3 DNA is TGTGCCAGCTCACCAGTTGCCGGTACGACCAACGTCCTGACTTTC. The entire variable domain, with the rest obtained from reference TRBV18 and TRBJ2-6, is as follows: NAGVMQNPRHLVRRRGQEARLRCSPMKGHSHVYWYRQLPEEGLKFMVYLQKENIIDESGMPKERFSAEFPKEGPSILRIQQVVRGDSAAYFCASSPVAGTTNVLTFGAGSRLTVL.

This clone showed up just once. The chain couples TRBV10-3 to TRBJ2-1, with TRBD2 matching over 8 bases. Germline lookup yields CDR1 ENHRY and CDR2 SYGVKD. This CDR3 has 12 residues. The V gene end was trimmed by 7 bases and the J gene end by 15 bases; junction bases not matched to a gene: 11. The CDR3 DNA sequence: TGTGCCATCAAAAGTCGGGAGGGTGTTGGGTTCTTC. It yields the protein CAIKSREGVGFF.

This chain links TRBV6-4 with TRBJ2-2; 7 bases align to TRBD2. Trimming took 1 base from V and 7 from J; bases not matched to a gene: 6. The CDR3 length is 15 residues. Per germline, CDR1 MRHNA and CDR2 SNTAGT. The CDR3 nucleotides are TGTGCCAGCAGTGACTACGGGGGGATGAACGGGGAGCTGTTTTTT. Encoded protein: CASSDYGGMNGELFF.

This chain links TRBV18 with TRBJ1-4, with D perhaps matching TRBD1 (5 bases). The CDR3 sequence is 16 residues long. V shed 2 bases and J shed 0 bases, with 10 bases lying between them. Germline CDR1 KGHSH, CDR2 LQKENI. CDR3 loop: CASSPIDSPTNEKLFF. The CDR3 nucleotides are TGTGCCAGCTCACCAATAGACAGCCCAACTAATGAAAAACTGTTTTTT.

This chain links TRBV7-6 with TRBJ2-2; maybe TRBD1 (5 bases). Germline CDR1 is SGHVS and CDR2 is FNYEAQ. Trimming removed 3 bases at V and 6 bases at J, with 14 bases between. The CDR3 has 15 amino acids. CDR3 bases: TGTGCCAGCAGCTTGGGTGCAGGGCCCGCCGGGGAGCTGTTTTTT. Amino acid sequence: CASSLGAGPAGELFF.